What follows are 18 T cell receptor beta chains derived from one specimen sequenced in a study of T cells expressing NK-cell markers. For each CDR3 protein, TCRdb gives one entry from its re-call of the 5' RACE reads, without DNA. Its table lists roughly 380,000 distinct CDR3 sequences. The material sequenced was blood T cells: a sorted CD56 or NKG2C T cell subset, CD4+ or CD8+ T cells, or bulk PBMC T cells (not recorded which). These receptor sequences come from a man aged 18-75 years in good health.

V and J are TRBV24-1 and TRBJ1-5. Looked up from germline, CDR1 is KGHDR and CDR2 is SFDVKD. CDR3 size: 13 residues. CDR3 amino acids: CATRLRPNQPQHF.

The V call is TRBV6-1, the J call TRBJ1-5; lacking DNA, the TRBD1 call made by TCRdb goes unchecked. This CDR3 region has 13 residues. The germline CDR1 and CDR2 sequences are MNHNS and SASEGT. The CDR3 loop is CASRPRGDQPQHF.

CDR3 residues: CASSNVGMTTEAFF. This rearrangement joins TRBV7-9 to TRBJ1-1. This CDR3 is 14 amino acids long. CDR1 and CDR2 (germline): SEHNR, FQNEAQ (reference sequence).

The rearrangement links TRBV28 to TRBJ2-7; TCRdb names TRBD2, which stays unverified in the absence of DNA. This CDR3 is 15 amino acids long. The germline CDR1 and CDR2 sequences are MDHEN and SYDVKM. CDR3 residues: CASSLSRGWTYEQYF.

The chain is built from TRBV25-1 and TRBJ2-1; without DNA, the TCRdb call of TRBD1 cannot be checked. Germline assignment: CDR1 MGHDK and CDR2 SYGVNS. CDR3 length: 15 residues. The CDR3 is CASTGTGKAYNEQFF. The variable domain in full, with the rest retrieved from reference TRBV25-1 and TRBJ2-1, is EADIYQTPRYLVIGTGKKITLECSQTMGHDKMYWYQQDPGMELHLIHYSYGVNSTEKGDLSSESTVSRIRTEHFPLTLESARPSHTSQYLCASTGTGKAYNEQFFGPGTRLTVL.

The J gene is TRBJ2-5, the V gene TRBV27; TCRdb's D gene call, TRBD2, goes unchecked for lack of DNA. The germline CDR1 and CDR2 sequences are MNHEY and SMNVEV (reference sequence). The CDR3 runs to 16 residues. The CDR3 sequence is CASSFLAGDPRETQYF.

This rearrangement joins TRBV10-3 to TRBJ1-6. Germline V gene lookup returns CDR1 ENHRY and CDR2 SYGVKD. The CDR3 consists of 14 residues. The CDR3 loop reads CAISPQKGNSPLHF.

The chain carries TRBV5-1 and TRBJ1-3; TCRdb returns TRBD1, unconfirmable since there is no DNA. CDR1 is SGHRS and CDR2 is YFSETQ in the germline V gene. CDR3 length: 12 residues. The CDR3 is CASSGRGNTIYF.

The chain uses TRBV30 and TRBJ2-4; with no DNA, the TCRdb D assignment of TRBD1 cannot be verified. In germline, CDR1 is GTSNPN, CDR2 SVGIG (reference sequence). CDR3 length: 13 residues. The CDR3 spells CAWRRQGSNIQYF.

CDR3 region: CASSPFAGGHNEQFF. J is TRBJ2-1 and V is TRBV25-1; TCRdb outputs TRBD2, but without DNA this stays unchecked. Germline V gene data show CDR1 as MGHDK and CDR2 as SYGVNS. The CDR3 length is 15 residues.

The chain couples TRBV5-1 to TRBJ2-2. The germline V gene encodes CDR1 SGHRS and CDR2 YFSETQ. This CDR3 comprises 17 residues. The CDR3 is CASSLAAATRNTGELFF.

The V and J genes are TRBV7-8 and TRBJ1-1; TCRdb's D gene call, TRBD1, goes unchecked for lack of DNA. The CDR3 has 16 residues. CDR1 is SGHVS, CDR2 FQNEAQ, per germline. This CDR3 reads CASSLGTGGAGTEAFF.

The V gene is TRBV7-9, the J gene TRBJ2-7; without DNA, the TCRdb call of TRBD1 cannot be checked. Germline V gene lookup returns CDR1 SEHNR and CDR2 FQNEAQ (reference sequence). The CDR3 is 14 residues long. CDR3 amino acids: CASSLSNRGYEQYF. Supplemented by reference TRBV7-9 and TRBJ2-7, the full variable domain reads DTGVSQNPRHKITKRGQNVTFRCDPISEHNRLYWYRQTLGQGPEFLTYFQNEAQLEKSRLLSDRFSAERPKGSFSTLEIQRTEQGDSAMYLCASSLSNRGYEQYFGPGTRLTVT.

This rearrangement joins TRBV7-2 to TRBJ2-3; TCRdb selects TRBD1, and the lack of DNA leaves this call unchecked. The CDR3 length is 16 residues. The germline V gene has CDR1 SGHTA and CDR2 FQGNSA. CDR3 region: CASSLESMGPTDTQYF.

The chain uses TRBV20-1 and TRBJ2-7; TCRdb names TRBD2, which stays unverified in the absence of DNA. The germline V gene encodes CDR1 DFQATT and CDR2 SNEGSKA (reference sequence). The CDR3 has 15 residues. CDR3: CSASITAGGSQKQYF.

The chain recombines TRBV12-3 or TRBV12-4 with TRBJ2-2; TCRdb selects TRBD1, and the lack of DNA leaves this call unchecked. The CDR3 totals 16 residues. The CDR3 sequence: CASSPYRGGNTGELFF.

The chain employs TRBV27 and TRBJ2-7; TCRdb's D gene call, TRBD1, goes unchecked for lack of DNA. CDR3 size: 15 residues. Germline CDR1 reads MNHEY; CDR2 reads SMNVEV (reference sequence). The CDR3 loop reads CASSYRGRGSYEQYF.

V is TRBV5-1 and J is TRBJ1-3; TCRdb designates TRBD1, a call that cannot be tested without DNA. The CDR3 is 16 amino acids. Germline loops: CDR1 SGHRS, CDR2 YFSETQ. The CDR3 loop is CASSPEAAGGKNTIYF. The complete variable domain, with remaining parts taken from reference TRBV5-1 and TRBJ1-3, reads KAGVTQTPRYLIKTRGQQVTLSCSPISGHRSVSWYQQTPGQGLQFLFEYFSETQRNKGNFPGRFSGRQFSNSRSEMNVSTLELGDSALYLCASSPEAAGGKNTIYFGEGSWLTVV.